This T cell receptor (beta chain) appears in the sequencing data of a study of patients and donors after allogeneic stem cell transplantation. The germline V and J ends were trimmed by 2 bases and 5 bases, with 13 bases remaining between them. This CDR3 comprises 14 residues. TCRdb reprocessed the RT-PCR reads with MiXCR, giving one entry per CDR3 protein. In the table there are some 160,000 distinct CDR3 sequences, 20% to 25% of which are singletons. This TCR was recovered from a human donor who was either an allogeneic HSCT recipient or a stem cell or donor lymphocyte infusion donor (not recorded which). It is not recorded whose cells these are; they may come from a transplant donor. The V and J genes are TRBV12-3 or TRBV12-4 and TRBJ2-7; D remains ambiguous. Material: blood, either unsorted or a sorted T cell fraction (not recorded which). CDR3 sequence: CASSLTPDRDEQYF. The CDR3 nucleotides read TGTGCCAGCAGTTTAACCCCCGACCGGGACGAGCAGTACTTC.